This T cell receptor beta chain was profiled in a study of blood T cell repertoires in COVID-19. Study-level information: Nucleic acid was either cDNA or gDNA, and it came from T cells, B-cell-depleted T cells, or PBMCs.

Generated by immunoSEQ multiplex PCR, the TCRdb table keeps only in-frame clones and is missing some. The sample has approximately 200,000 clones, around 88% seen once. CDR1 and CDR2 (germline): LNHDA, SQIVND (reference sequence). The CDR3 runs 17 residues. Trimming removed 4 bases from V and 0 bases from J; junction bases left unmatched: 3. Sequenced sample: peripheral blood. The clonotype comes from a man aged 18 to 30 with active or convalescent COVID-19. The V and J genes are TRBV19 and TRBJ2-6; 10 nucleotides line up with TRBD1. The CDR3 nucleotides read TGTGCCAGTAGTACAGGGACAGGGGCCTCTGGGGCCAACGTCCTGACTTTC. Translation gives CASSTGTGASGANVLTF.